Below, 31 T cell receptor beta chains from the same sample are listed, as sequenced in a study of cytomegalovirus exposure and HLA in healthy donors. PCR used 60 Vbeta primers and 13 Jbeta primers. Assay: immunoSEQ multiplex PCR; the TCRdb copy retains only in-frame clones and omits some. The ten most abundant clones cover about 2.2% of a sample with approximately 120,000 clones. Material for sequencing was PBMCs. The receptors stem from a man aged 40-55 years in good health and CMV-seronegative.

V and J are TRBV30 and TRBJ1-3, with 9 bases fitting TRBD1. After removal of 3 bases from V and 0 bases from J, the junction contained 6 bases not matched to a gene. The CDR3 loop spans 16 amino acids. CDR1 and CDR2 from the germline V gene are GTSNPN and SVGIG (reference sequence). The chain's CDR3 is CAWRAPGQGSGNTIYF. CDR3 bases: TGTGCCTGGAGAGCTCCGGGACAGGGCTCTGGAAACACCATATATTTT.

This chain connects TRBV5-4 to TRBJ1-1; perhaps TRBD1 as D (5 bases). The germline CDR1 and CDR2 sequences are SGHNT and YYREEE (reference sequence). V was trimmed by 2 bases and J by 3 bases, leaving 14 bases between them. The CDR3 is 15 residues long. As DNA, the CDR3 is TGTGCCAGCAGCTTAGGAATAGACAGAGACACTGAAGCTTTCTTT. Residues: CASSLGIDRDTEAFF.

The genes are TRBV11-2 and TRBJ1-1; D ambiguous. Trimming removed 1 base at V and 1 base at J, with 7 bases between. The germline V gene encodes CDR1 SGHAT and CDR2 FQNNGV. The CDR3 extends over 14 amino acids. CDR3 nucleotide sequence: TGTGCCAGCAGCTTAGGCGCCCGGAACACTGAAGCTTTCTTT. Its translation: CASSLGARNTEAFF.

V usage is TRBV4-1 and J usage is TRBJ1-5; D might be TRBD1 (6 bases). The V end lost 4 bases, the J end lost 5 bases, and 18 bases lay between the germline ends. CDR1 MGHRA and CDR2 YSYEKL come from the germline V gene. The CDR3 spans 16 residues. CDR3 nucleotide sequence: TGCGCCAGCAGCCTAGCTGGGTTAGGGGGGGATCAGCCCCAGCATTTT. Translation: CASSLAGLGGDQPQHF.

This rearrangement joins TRBV19 to TRBJ1-6; D is perhaps TRBD1 (6 bases). Germline assignment: CDR1 LNHDA and CDR2 SQIVND (reference sequence). The CDR3 contains 14 residues. Trimming pared 5 bases from V and 7 bases from J, leaving 12 bases between. CDR3 protein: CASSSGVYNSPLHF. The CDR3 nucleotides read TGTGCCAGTAGTTCAGGGGTATACAATTCACCCCTCCACTTT.

The CDR3 DNA is TGTGCCAGCAGCTTCGGACAGGGGCGCACCGGGGAGCTGTTTTTT. Its protein is CASSFGQGRTGELFF. The V and J genes are TRBV2 and TRBJ2-2, with 9 bases aligning to TRBD1. Germline CDR1 and CDR2: SNHLY and FYNNEI. CDR3 length: 15 residues. After removal of 6 bases from V and 4 bases from J, the junction contained 6 bases not matched to a gene. Complete variable domain (other parts from reference TRBV2 and TRBJ2-2): EPEVTQTPSHQVTQMGQEVILRCVPISNHLYFYWYRQILGQKVEFLVSFYNNEISEKSEIFDDQFSVERPDGSNFTLKIRSTKLEDSAMYFCASSFGQGRTGELFFGEGSRLTVL.

The V gene is TRBV7-8, the J gene TRBJ2-5; a possible D gene is TRBD1 (7 bases). The germline V gene has CDR1 SGHVS and CDR2 FQNEAQ. This CDR3 has 15 residues. With 0 bases removed from V and 5 bases from J, the gap between germline ends came to 13 bases. The CDR3 loop is CASSLAQGGLETQYF. The DNA for the CDR3 is TGTGCCAGCAGCTTAGCCCAGGGGGGTTTGGAGACCCAGTACTTC. Full variable domain (remainder filled in from reference TRBV7-8 and TRBJ2-5): GAGVSQSPRYKVAKRGQDVALRCDPISGHVSLFWYQQALGQGPEFLTYFQNEAQLDKSGLPSDRFFAERPEGSVSTLKIQRTQQEDSAVYLCASSLAQGGLETQYFGPGTRLLVL.

The CDR3 coding sequence is TGTGCCAGCAGCTTCCGGACAGGGGGTTTTAGCACAGATACGCAGTATTTT. Protein sequence: CASSFRTGGFSTDTQYF. The chain recombines TRBV7-9 with TRBJ2-3; 10 bases line up with TRBD1. The V segment lost 3 bases and the J segment 0 bases; nucleotides outside the gene matches: 6. Germline loops: CDR1 SEHNR, CDR2 FQNEAQ (reference sequence). This CDR3 has 17 residues.

The genes are TRBV5-1 and TRBJ2-1; 7 bases line up with TRBD1. From germline, CDR1 is SGHRS and CDR2 YFSETQ. The CDR3 is made up of 15 amino acids. The V and J ends lost 4 bases and 4 bases, in that order; junction bases with no gene match: 8. CDR3 amino acids: CASSTGTEAYNEQFF. The CDR3 nucleotides are TGCGCCAGCAGCACCGGGACAGAGGCATACAATGAGCAGTTCTTC.

This sequence joins TRBV6-1 and TRBJ1-4; unclear D gene. The germline CDR1 and CDR2 sequences are MNHNS and SASEGT. The CDR3 has 13 amino acids. Trimming pared 6 bases from V and 5 bases from J, leaving 10 bases between. Here the CDR3 DNA reads TGTGCCAGCAGACCCCCCCGGAATGAAAAACTGTTTTTT. Translation: CASRPPRNEKLFF.

This sequence joins TRBV5-8 and TRBJ2-3, with 8 positions matching TRBD1. Germline CDR1 is SGHTS and CDR2 is YDEGEE. The CDR3 covers 16 residues. Trimming removed 0 bases from V and 3 bases from J; junction bases left unmatched: 6. The CDR3 DNA sequence: TGTGCCAGCAGCTTGGGTAGACAGGGGCGGACAGATACGCAGTATTTT. It yields the protein CASSLGRQGRTDTQYF.

The V gene is TRBV13, the J gene TRBJ1-3; D might be TRBD1 (6 bases). CDR1 and CDR2 (germline): PRHDT, FYEKMQ (reference sequence). Deletions cut 1 base from V and 4 bases from J, with 11 bases between. This CDR3 contains 15 residues. The CDR3 DNA follows: TGTGCCAGCAGCTTAGTAGGGGGTTCGGGAAACACCATATATTTT. Translating gives CASSLVGGSGNTIYF.

The V call is TRBV5-4, the J call TRBJ2-2; D may be TRBD2 (5 bases). Germline V gene sequence: CDR1 SGHNT, CDR2 YYREEE (reference sequence). CDR3 length: 14 residues. The V end was cut by 3 bases, the J end by 1 base, with 7 bases between. The CDR3 sequence: CASSWSGNTGELFF. CDR3 bases: TGTGCCAGCAGCTGGAGCGGGAACACCGGGGAGCTGTTTTTT.

This chain connects TRBV6-5 to TRBJ2-7; perhaps TRBD1 as D (6 bases). Germline lookup yields CDR1 MNHEY and CDR2 SVGAGI. This CDR3 is built from 15 residues. Trimming cost V 6 bases and J 3 bases, with 18 bases left between them. The CDR3 is CASSSTLTGRYEQYF. The CDR3 DNA reads TGTGCCAGCAGCTCTACCTTGACAGGCCGCTACGAGCAGTACTTC.

This chain connects TRBV7-9 to TRBJ1-1; D is ambiguous. This CDR3 comprises 17 residues. V lost 4 bases, J lost 1 base, and 19 bases lay in between. The germline V gene encodes CDR1 SEHNR and CDR2 FQNEAQ (reference sequence). The CDR3 protein is CASSSPREEPANTEAFF. The CDR3 region has the DNA TGTGCCAGCAGCTCGCCTCGGGAAGAGCCTGCGAACACTGAAGCTTTCTTT.

The chain combines TRBV27 with TRBJ2-7; TRBD2 agrees at 11 bases. Losses at the gene ends were 6 bases for V and 0 bases for J; bases not matched to a gene: 13. CDR3 length: 18 amino acids. The germline V gene encodes CDR1 MNHEY and CDR2 SMNVEV (reference sequence). The CDR3 protein is CASSLIGPTSGTSYEQYF. In DNA form, the CDR3 reads TGTGCCAGCAGCCTCATAGGGCCGACTAGCGGGACCTCCTACGAGCAGTACTTC.

As regards this clone: Since no conserved phenylalanine or tryptophan closes the CDR3, a read error is the likely cause. The chain joins TRBV7-2 to TRBJ1-1; 10 nucleotides agree with TRBD1. Germline V lookup: CDR1 SGHTA, CDR2 FQGNSA. J gave up 2 bases and V 5 bases, and 5 bases lay outside the gene matches. The CDR3 loop spans 15 amino acids. The CDR3, as DNA: TGTGCCAGCAGCCTTCGGACAGGGGGAAACACTGAAGCTTTCGTT. Its translation: CASSLRTGGNTEAFV.

The chain recombines TRBV11-2 with TRBJ2-5, with TRBD2 as a possible D gene (6 bases). The DNA matches TRBJ2-7 better at its end, which makes the J call doubtful. This CDR3 comprises 15 residues. The germline gives CDR1 SGHAT, CDR2 FQNNGV. This CDR3 reads CASSLAGNAFYEQYF. CDR3 nucleotide sequence: TGTGCCAGCAGCTTGGCGGGGAATGCCTTCTACGAGCAGTACTTC.

The CDR3 sequence is CAWSAGGSSYNEQFF. CDR3 in DNA: TGTGCCTGGAGTGCTGGCGGGAGCTCCTACAATGAGCAGTTCTTC. The chain couples TRBV30 to TRBJ2-1, with 7 positions matching TRBD2. The V gene's germline CDR1 is GTSNPN and CDR2 SVGIG (reference sequence). The CDR3 runs 15 residues. Losses at the gene ends were 1 base for V and 0 bases for J; bases not matched to a gene: 3.

The V gene is TRBV6-1, the J gene TRBJ2-7, with D maybe TRBD2 (5 bases). Germline V gene lookup returns CDR1 MNHNS and CDR2 SASEGT. Trimming stripped 9 bases from V and 4 bases from J, with 10 bases between. CDR3 length equals 11 residues. This CDR3 reads CASRREYEQYF. CDR3 in DNA: TGTGCCAGTCGACGGGAATACGAGCAGTACTTC.

The chain combines TRBV10-2 with TRBJ1-1; D not certain. CDR3 length: 13 residues. The germline gives CDR1 WSHSY, CDR2 SAAADI. V was shortened by 5 bases and J by 2 bases, with 9 bases between the two germline ends. The CDR3 loop reads CASSWATNTEAFF. For the CDR3, the DNA is TGCGCCAGCAGTTGGGCCACAAACACTGAAGCTTTCTTT.

The chain links TRBV10-3 to TRBJ1-3; D unclear. CDR1 and CDR2 from the germline V gene are ENHRY and SYGVKD. With 10 bases removed from V and 0 bases from J, the gap between germline ends came to 7 bases. The CDR3 covers 12 residues. CDR3 region: CATRGSGNTIYF. In nucleotides, the CDR3 is TGTGCCACCCGGGGCTCTGGAAACACCATATATTTT.

The chain combines TRBV5-6 with TRBJ1-1; D not certain. Germline CDR1 SGHDT, CDR2 YYEEEE. CDR3 length: 13 residues. Trimming stripped 1 base from V and 1 base from J, with 5 bases between. The CDR3 protein is CASSLRGNTEAFF. For the CDR3, the DNA is TGTGCCAGCAGCTTGCGGGGGAACACTGAAGCTTTCTTT.

The rearrangement links TRBV9 to TRBJ1-2; the D gene is possibly TRBD1 (6 bases). The CDR3 consists of 15 residues. The ends were cut back, 3 bases at V and 5 bases at J, with 17 bases in the middle. Per the germline V gene, CDR1 is SGDLS and CDR2 is YYNGEE. In DNA, the CDR3 is TGTGCCAGCAGCGGTTCAGGCGACAGGAGGTATGGCTACACCTTC. This codes for CASSGSGDRRYGYTF.

The rearrangement uses TRBV27 and TRBJ1-2, with TRBD1 identical over 7 bases. The CDR3 contains 18 residues. CDR1 and CDR2 (germline): MNHEY, SMNVEV (reference sequence). Trimming at V came to 0 bases and at J to 4 bases, leaving 14 bases not matched to a gene. CDR3: CASSLSLRQGRSAYGYTF. The CDR3 region has the DNA TGTGCCAGCAGTTTATCCCTTCGACAGGGCCGATCCGCCTATGGCTACACCTTC.

V and J are TRBV5-4 and TRBJ2-1, with 8 bases lining up with TRBD1. The CDR3 sequence is 11 residues long. The germline gives CDR1 SGHNT, CDR2 YYREEE (reference sequence). V dropped 3 bases and J dropped 14; count of bases not matched to a gene: 4. The CDR3 reads CASSSGQEEFF. The CDR3 nucleotides are TGTGCCAGCAGCTCGGGACAGGAGGAGTTCTTC. The full variable domain, in which reference TRBV5-4 and TRBJ2-1 provide the parts outside the CDR3, is ETGVTQSPTHLIKTRGQQVTLRCSSQSGHNTVSWYQQALGQGPQFIFQYYREEENGRGNFPPRFSGLQFPNYSSELNVNALELDDSALYLCASSSGQEEFFGPGTRLTVL.

The chain recombines TRBV5-4 with TRBJ1-4; 8 nucleotides agree with TRBD1. The CDR3 has 15 residues. CDR1 SGHNT and CDR2 YYREEE come from the germline V gene (reference sequence). With 3 bases clipped from V and 8 bases from J, the junction kept 9 bases outside the gene matches. The CDR3 is CASSSKDRVREKLFF. The CDR3 DNA follows: TGTGCCAGCAGCTCGAAGGACAGGGTGAGAGAAAAACTGTTTTTT. Drawing the rest from reference TRBV5-4 and TRBJ1-4, the complete variable domain is ETGVTQSPTHLIKTRGQQVTLRCSSQSGHNTVSWYQQALGQGPQFIFQYYREEENGRGNFPPRFSGLQFPNYSSELNVNALELDDSALYLCASSSKDRVREKLFFGSGTQLSVL.

The chain carries TRBV30 and TRBJ1-2, with D uncertain. CDR1 and CDR2 (germline): GTSNPN, SVGIG (reference sequence). This CDR3 is built from 12 residues. Trimming removed 4 bases from V and 4 bases from J, with 10 bases in between. The CDR3 DNA reads TGTGCCTGGACATCAGAGGGCTATGGCTACACCTTC. It is translated as CAWTSEGYGYTF.

The rearrangement joins TRBV2 to TRBJ2-7, with D uncertain. Germline lookup yields CDR1 SNHLY and CDR2 FYNNEI. Between the trimmed V and J ends, which lost 3 bases and 3 bases, there was a span of 9 bases. There are 13 residues in the CDR3. In nucleotides, the CDR3 is TGTGCCAGCAGTGAGGAGAAAGGCTACGAGCAGTACTTC. This gives the protein CASSEEKGYEQYF.

This CDR3 is CASSLWMASDIKLGELFF. The CDR3 DNA is TGTGCCAGCAGCTTATGGATGGCTAGCGATATCAAGTTGGGGGAGCTGTTTTTT. The chain carries TRBV7-6 and TRBJ2-2, with D possibly matching TRBD2 (6 bases). There are 18 residues in the CDR3. Germline-derived CDR1 and CDR2 are SGHVS and FNYEAQ. The V gene lost 2 bases and the J gene lost 8 bases, with 24 bases spanning the gap. The variable domain in full, completed from reference TRBV7-6 and TRBJ2-2, reads GAGVSQSPRYKVTKRGQDVALRCDPISGHVSLYWYRQALGQGPEFLTYFNYEAQQDKSGLPNDRFSAERPEGSISTLTIQRTEQRDSAMYRCASSLWMASDIKLGELFFGEGSRLTVL.

This chain joins TRBV19 and TRBJ2-1; no clear D gene. CDR3 length: 14 amino acids. Trimming took off 5 bases at V and 0 bases at J, with 8 bases between the two ends. Germline V gives CDR1 LNHDA, CDR2 SQIVND (reference sequence). The CDR3 is CASSYTSSYNEQFF. CDR3 coding DNA: TGTGCCAGTAGTTACACCTCCTCCTACAATGAGCAGTTCTTC. The full variable domain, completed using reference TRBV19 and TRBJ2-1, is DGGITQSPKYLFRKEGQNVTLSCEQNLNHDAMYWYRQDPGQGLRLIYYSQIVNDFQKGDIAEGYSVSREKKESFPLTVTSAQKNPTAFYLCASSYTSSYNEQFFGPGTRLTVL.